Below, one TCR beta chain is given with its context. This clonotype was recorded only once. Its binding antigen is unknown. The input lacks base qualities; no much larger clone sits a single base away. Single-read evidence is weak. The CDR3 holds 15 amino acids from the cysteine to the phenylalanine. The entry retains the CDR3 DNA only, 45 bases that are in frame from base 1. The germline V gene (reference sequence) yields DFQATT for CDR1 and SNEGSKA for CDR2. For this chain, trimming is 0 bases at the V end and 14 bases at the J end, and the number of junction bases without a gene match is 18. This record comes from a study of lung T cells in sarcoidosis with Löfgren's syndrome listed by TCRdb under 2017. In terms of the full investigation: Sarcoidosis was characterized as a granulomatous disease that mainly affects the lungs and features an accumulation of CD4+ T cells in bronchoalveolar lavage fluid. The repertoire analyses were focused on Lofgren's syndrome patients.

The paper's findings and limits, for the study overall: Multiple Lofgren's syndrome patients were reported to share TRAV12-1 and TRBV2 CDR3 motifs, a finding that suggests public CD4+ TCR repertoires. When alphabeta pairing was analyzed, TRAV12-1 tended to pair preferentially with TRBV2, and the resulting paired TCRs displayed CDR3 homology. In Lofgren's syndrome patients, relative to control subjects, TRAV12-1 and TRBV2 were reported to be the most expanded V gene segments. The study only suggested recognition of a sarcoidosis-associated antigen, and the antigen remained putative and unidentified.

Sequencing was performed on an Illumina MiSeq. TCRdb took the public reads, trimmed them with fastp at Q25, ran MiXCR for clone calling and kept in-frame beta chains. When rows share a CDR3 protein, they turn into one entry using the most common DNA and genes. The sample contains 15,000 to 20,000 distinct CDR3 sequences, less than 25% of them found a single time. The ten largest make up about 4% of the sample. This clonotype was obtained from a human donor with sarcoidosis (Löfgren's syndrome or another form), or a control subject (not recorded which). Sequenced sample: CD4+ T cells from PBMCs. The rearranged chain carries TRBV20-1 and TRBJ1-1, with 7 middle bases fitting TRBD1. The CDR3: CSARDAVTGRTGAFF. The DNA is TGCAGTGCTAGAGATGCGGTGACAGGGCGCACTGGAGCCTTCTTT.